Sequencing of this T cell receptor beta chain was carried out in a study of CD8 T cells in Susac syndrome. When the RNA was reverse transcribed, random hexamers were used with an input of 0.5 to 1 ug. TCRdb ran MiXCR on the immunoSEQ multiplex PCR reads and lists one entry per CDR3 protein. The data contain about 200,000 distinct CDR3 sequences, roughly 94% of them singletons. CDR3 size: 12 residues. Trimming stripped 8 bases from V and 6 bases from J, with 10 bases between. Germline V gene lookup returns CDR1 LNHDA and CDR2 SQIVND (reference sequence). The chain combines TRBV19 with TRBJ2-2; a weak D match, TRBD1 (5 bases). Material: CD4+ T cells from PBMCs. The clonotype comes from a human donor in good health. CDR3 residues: CASGQYAGELFF. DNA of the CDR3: TGTGCCAGTGGACAATATGCCGGGGAGCTGTTTTTT.